This TCR beta chain was captured by sequencing in a study of early T cells in non-severe SARS-CoV-2 infection. TCRdb reprocessed the 5' RACE reads with MiXCR, giving one entry per CDR3 protein. The sample lists tens of thousands of distinct CDR3 sequences; more than 4% were seen once. This clonotype was recorded many times. Trimming stripped 10 bases from V and 1 base from J, with 11 bases between. This CDR3 has 12 residues. The germline V gene encodes CDR1 SGHRS and CDR2 YFSETQ. The TCR was taken from an adult who was a healthcare worker with PCR-confirmed SARS-CoV-2 infection or an uninfected control (not recorded which). Sample: whole blood, taken at baseline. The chain couples TRBV5-1 to TRBJ1-1; D is undetermined. The CDR3 DNA reads as TGCGCCTGTCATAAGGGGAACACTGAAGCTTTCTTT. Its translation: CACHKGNTEAFF.